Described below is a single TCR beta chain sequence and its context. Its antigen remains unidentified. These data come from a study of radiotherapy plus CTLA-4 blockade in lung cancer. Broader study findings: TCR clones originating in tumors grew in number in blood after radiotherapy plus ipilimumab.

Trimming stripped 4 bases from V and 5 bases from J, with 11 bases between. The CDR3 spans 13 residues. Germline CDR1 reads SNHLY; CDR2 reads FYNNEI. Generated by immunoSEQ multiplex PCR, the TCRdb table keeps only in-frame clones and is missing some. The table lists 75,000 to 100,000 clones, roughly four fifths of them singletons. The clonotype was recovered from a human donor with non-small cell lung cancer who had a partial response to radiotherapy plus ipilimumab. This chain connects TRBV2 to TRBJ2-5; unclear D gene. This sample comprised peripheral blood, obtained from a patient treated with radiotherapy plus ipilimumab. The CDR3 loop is CASSGGSRETQYF. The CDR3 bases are TGTGCCAGCAGTGGAGGATCACGGGAGACCCAGTACTTC.